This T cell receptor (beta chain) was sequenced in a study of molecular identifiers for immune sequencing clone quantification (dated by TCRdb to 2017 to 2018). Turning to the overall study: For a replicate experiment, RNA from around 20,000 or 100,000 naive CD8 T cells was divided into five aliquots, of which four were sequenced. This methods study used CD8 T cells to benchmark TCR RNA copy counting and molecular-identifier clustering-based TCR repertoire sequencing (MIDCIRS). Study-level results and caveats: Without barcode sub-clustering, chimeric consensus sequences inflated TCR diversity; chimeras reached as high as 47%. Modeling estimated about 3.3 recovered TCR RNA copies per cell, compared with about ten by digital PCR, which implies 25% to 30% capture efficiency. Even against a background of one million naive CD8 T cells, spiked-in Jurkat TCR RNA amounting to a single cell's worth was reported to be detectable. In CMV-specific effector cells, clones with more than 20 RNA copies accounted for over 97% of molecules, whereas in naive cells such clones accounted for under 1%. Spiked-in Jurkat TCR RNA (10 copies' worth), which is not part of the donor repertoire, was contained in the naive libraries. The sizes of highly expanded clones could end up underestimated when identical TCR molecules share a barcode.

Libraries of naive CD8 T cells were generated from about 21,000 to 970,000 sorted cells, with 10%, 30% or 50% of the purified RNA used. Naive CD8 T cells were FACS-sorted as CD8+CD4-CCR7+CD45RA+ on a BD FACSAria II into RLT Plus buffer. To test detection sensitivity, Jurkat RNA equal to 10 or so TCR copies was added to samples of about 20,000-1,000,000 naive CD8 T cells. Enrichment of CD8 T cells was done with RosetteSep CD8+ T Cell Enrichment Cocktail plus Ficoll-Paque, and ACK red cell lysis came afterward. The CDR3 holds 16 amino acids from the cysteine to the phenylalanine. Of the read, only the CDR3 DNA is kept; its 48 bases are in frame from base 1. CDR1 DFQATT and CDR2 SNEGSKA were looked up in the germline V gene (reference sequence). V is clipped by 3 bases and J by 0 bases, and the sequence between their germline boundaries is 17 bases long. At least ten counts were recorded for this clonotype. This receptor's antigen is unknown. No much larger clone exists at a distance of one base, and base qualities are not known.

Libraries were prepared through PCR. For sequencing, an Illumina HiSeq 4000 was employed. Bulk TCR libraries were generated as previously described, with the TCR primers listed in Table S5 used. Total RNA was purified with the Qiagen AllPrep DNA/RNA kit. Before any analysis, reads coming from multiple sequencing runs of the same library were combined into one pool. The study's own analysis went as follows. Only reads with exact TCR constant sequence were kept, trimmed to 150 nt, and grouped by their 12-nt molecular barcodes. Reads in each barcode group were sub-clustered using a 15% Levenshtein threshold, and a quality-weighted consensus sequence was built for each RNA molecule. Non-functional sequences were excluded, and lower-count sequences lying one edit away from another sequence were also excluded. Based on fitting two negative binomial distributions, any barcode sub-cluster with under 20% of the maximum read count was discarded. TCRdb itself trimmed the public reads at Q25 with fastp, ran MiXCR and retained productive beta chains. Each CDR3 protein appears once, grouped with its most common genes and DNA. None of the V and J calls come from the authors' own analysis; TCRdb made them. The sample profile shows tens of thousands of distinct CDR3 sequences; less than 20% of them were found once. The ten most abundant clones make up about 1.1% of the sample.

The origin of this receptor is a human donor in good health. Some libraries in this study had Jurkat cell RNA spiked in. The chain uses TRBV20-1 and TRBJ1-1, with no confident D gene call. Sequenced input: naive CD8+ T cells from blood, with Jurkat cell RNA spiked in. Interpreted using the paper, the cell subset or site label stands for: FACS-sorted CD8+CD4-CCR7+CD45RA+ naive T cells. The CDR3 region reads CSASTAQVLLNTEAFF. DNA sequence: TGCAGTGCTAGTACTGCGCAGGTTCTCTTGAACACTGAAGCTTTCTTT.